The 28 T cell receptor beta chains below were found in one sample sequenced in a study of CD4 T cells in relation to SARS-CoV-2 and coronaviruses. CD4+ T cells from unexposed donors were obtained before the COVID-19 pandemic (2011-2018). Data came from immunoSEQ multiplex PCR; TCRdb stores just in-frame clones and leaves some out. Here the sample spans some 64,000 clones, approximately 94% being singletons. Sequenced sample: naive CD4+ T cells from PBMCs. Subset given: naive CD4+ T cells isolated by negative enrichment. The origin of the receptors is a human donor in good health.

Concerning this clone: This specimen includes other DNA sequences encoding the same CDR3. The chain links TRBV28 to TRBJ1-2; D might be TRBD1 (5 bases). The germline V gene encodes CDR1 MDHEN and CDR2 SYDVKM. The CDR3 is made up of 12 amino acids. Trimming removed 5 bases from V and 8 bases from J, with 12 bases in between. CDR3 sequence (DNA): TGTGCCAGCAGTCTCAGGGTCAGGGGCTACACCTTC. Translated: CASSLRVRGYTF.

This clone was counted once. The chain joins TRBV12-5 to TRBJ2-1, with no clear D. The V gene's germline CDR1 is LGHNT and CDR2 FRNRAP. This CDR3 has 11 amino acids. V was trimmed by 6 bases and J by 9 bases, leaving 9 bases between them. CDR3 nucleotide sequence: TGTGCTAGTGGCCTATTCAGTGAGCAGTTCTTC. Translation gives CASGLFSEQFF.

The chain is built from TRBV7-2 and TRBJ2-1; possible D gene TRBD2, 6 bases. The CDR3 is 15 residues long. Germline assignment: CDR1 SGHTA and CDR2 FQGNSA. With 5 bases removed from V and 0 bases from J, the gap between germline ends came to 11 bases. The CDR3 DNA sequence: TGTGCCAGCAGCCGGCGGGAAAGCTCCTACAATGAGCAGTTCTTC. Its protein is CASSRRESSYNEQFF.

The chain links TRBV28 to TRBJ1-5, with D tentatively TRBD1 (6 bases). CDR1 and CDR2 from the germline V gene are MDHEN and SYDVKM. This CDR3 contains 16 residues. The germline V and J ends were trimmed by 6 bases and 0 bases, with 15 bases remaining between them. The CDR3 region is CASSRTDTYSNQPQHF. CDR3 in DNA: TGTGCCAGCAGCCGGACAGACACCTATAGCAATCAGCCCCAGCATTTT.

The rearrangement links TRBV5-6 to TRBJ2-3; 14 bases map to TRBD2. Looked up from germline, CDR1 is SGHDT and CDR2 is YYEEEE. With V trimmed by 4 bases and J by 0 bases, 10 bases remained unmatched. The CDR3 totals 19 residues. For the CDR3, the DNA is TGTGCCAGCAGCCGAGGGACTAGCGGGAGTTTCGCGAGCACAGATACGCAGTATTTT. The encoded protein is CASSRGTSGSFASTDTQYF.

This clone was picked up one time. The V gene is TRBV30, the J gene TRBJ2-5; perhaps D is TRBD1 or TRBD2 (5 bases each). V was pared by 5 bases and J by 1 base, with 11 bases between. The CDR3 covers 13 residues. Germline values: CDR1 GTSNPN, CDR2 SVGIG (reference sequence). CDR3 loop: CAWARGLQETQYF. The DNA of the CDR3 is TGTGCCTGGGCTCGGGGCCTCCAAGAGACCCAGTACTTC.

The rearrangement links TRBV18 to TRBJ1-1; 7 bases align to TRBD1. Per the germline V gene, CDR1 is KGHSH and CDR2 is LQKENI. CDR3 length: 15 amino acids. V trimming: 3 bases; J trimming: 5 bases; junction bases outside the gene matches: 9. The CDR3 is CASSPQQGRETEAFF. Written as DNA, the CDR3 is TGTGCCAGCTCACCGCAACAGGGGAGGGAGACTGAAGCTTTCTTT.

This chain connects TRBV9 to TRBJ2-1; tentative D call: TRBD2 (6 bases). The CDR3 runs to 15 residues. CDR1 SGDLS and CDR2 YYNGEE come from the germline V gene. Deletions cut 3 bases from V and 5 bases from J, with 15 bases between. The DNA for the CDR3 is TGTGCCAGCAGCGCTTTCGGAGGGTCCCACAATGAGCAGTTCTTC. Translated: CASSAFGGSHNEQFF.

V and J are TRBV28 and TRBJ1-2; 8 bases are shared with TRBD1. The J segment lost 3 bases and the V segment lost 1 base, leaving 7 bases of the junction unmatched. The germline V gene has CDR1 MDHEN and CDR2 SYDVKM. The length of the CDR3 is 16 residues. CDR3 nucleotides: TGTGCCAGCAGTTTATATTCTCCGGGACAGGACTATGGCTACACCTTC. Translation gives CASSLYSPGQDYGYTF.

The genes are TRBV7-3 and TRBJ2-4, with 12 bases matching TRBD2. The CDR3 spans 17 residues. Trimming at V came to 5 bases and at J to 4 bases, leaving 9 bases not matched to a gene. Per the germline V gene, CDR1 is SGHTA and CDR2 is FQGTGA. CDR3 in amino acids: CASSIRAGLAGKNIQYF. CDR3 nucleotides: TGTGCCAGCAGCATAAGGGCGGGACTAGCGGGTAAAAACATTCAGTACTTC.

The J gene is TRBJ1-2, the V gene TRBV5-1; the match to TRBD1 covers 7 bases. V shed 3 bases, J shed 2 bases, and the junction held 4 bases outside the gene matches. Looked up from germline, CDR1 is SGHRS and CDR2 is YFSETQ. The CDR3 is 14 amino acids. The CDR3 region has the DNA TGCGCCAGCAGCTGGGGGGGACAGAACTATGGCTACACCTTC. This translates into CASSWGGQNYGYTF. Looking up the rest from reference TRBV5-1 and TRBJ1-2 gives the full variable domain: KAGVTQTPRYLIKTRGQQVTLSCSPISGHRSVSWYQQTPGQGLQFLFEYFSETQRNKGNFPGRFSGRQFSNSRSEMNVSTLELGDSALYLCASSWGGQNYGYTFGSGTRLTVV.

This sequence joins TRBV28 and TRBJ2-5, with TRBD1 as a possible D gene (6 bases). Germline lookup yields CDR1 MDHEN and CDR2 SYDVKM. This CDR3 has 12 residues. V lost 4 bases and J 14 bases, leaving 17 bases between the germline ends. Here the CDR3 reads CASSSARTVLYF. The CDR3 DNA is TGTGCCAGCAGTTCGGCGAGGACAGTCCTTTACTTC.

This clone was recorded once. CDR3 nucleotide sequence: TGTGCCAGCAGTTACCGGCCTGGGGGGCCCGGGGAGCTGTTTTTT. Protein: CASSYRPGGPGELFF. This chain connects TRBV6-5 to TRBJ2-2, with D perhaps matching TRBD1 or TRBD2 (6 bases each). V shed 2 bases and J shed 6 bases, with 13 bases lying between them. The CDR3 runs to 15 residues. Germline V gene data show CDR1 as MNHEY and CDR2 as SVGAGI.

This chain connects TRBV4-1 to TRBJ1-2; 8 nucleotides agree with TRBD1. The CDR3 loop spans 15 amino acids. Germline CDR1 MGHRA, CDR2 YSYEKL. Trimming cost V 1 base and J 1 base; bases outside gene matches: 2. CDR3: CASSQATGDNYGYTF. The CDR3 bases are TGCGCCAGCAGCCAAGCGACAGGGGATAACTATGGCTACACCTTC.

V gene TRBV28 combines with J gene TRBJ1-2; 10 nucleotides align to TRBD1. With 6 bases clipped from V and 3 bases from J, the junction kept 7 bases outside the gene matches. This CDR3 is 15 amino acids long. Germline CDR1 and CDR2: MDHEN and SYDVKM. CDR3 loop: CASSRTGQGHYGYTF. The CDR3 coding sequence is TGTGCCAGCAGCCGAACGGGACAGGGGCACTATGGCTACACCTTC.

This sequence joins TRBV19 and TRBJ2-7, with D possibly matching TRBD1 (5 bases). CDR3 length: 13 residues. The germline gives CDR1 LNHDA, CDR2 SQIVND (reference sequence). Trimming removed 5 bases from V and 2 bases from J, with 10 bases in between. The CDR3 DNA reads TGTGCCAGTAGTGAGCAGGGCACCTACGAGCAGTACTTC. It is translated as CASSEQGTYEQYF.

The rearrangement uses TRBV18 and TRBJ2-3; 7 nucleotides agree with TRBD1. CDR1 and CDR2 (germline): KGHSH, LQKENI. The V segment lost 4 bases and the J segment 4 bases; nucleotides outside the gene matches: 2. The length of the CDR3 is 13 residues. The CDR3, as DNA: TGTGCCAGCTCACGGACAGGCCCAGATACGCAGTATTTT. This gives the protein CASSRTGPDTQYF.

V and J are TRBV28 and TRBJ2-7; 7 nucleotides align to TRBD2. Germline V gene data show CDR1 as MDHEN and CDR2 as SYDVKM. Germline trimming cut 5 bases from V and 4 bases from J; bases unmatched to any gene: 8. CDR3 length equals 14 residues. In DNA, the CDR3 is TGTGCCAGCAGTCCAAGGACTAGGAGGTACGAGCAGTACTTC. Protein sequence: CASSPRTRRYEQYF.

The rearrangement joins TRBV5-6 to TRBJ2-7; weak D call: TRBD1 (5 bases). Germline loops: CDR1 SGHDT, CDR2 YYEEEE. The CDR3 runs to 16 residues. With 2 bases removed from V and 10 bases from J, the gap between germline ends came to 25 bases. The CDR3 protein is CASSFWGRGPSNRQYF. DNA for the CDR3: TGTGCCAGCAGCTTTTGGGGTAGGGGCCCGTCTAACCGTCAGTACTTC.

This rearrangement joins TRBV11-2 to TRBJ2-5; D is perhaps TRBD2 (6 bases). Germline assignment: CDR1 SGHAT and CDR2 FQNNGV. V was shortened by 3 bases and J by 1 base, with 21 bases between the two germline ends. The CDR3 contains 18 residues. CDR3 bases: TGTGCCAGCAGCTTGACCGGTACTAGCCGCCCATTCCAAGAGACCCAGTACTTC. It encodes CASSLTGTSRPFQETQYF.

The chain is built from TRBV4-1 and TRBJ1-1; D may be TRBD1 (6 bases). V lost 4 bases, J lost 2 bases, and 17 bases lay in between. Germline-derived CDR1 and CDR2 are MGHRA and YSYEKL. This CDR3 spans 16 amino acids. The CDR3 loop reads CASSRSQGRGNTEAFF. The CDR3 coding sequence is TGCGCCAGCAGCCGAAGCCAGGGCAGGGGAAACACTGAAGCTTTCTTT.

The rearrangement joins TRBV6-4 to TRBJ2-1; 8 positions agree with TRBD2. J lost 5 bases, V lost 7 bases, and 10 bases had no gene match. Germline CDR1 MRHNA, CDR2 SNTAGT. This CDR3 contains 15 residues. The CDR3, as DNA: TGTGCCAGCATGAAGCCGGGACTAGTACACAATGAGCAGTTCTTC. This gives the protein CASMKPGLVHNEQFF.

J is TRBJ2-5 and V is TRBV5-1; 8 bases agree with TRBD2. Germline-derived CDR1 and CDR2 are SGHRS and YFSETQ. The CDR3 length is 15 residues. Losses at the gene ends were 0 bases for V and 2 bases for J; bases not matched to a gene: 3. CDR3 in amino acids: CASSLASSGQETQYF. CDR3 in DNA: TGCGCCAGCAGCTTGGCTTCTAGCGGGCAAGAGACCCAGTACTTC. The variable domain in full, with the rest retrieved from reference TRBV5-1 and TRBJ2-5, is KAGVTQTPRYLIKTRGQQVTLSCSPISGHRSVSWYQQTPGQGLQFLFEYFSETQRNKGNFPGRFSGRQFSNSRSEMNVSTLELGDSALYLCASSLASSGQETQYFGPGTRLLVL.

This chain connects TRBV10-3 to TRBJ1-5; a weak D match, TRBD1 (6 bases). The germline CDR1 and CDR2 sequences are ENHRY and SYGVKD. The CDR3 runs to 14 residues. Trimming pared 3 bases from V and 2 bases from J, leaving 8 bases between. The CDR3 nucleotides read TGTGCCATCAGTGACGGGGGCGGCAATCAGCCCCAGCATTTT. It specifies CAISDGGGNQPQHF.

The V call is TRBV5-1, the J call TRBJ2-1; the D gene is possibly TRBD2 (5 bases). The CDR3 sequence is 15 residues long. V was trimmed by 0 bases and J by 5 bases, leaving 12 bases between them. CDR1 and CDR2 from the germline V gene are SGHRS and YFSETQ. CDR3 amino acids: CASSLVSRGDNEQFF. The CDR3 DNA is TGCGCCAGCAGCTTGGTTTCTCGGGGTGACAATGAGCAGTTCTTC. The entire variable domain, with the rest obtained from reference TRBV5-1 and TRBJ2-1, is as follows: KAGVTQTPRYLIKTRGQQVTLSCSPISGHRSVSWYQQTPGQGLQFLFEYFSETQRNKGNFPGRFSGRQFSNSRSEMNVSTLELGDSALYLCASSLVSRGDNEQFFGPGTRLTVL.

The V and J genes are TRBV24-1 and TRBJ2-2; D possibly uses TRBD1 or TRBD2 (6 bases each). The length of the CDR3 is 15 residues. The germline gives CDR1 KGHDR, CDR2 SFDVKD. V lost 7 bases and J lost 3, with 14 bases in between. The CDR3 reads CATRARGRDTGELFF. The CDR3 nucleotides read TGTGCCACCAGGGCCCGGGGGCGGGACACCGGGGAGCTGTTTTTT.

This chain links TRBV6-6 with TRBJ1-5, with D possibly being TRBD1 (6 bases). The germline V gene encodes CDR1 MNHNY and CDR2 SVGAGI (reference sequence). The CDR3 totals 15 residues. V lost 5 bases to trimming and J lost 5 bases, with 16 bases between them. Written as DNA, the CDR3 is TGTGCCAGCAGTCAATCAGGACAGTACTATCAGCCCCAGCATTTT. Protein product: CASSQSGQYYQPQHF.

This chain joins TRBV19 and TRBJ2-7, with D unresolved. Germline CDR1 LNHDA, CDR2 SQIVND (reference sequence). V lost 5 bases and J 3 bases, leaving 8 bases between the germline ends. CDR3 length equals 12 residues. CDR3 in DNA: TGTGCCAGTAGTCAGACCCGCTACGAGCAGTACTTC. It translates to CASSQTRYEQYF.